These 31 T cell receptor beta chains were sequenced from one sample in a study of T cell repertoires in cytomegalovirus infection. Each CDR3 protein gets one entry after TCRdb re-called the reads with MiXCR. The data hold approximately 180,000 distinct CDR3 sequences, with about 21% observed a single time. The material sequenced was PBMCs. The receptor source for this set is a human donor in good health (CMV status not recorded). Some clones in this sample may be carry-over from other donors' samples.

CDR3 nucleotides: TGTGCCAGCAGCTCGCAAAACCGCGGCACAGATACGCAGTATTTT. Protein: CASSSQNRGTDTQYF. The chain uses TRBV11-2 and TRBJ2-3; D gene unclear. Germline lookup yields CDR1 SGHAT and CDR2 FQNNGV. The CDR3 has 15 residues. Trimming cost V 4 bases and J 1 base, with 12 bases left between them.

The rearrangement joins TRBV6-6 to TRBJ2-2, with 10 bases aligning to TRBD2. V lost 5 bases and J lost 2; bases outside the gene matches: 5. This CDR3 has 16 amino acids. Germline V gene data show CDR1 as MNHNY and CDR2 as SVGAGI (reference sequence). The CDR3 loop is CASSRLAGGNTGELFF. The CDR3 nucleotides are TGTGCCAGCAGTCGATTAGCGGGAGGAAACACCGGGGAGCTGTTTTTT.

The rearrangement joins TRBV7-2 to TRBJ2-1; D is uncertain. The V gene lost 4 bases and the J gene lost 6 bases, with 13 bases spanning the gap. CDR3 length: 14 amino acids. CDR1 SGHTA and CDR2 FQGNSA come from the germline V gene. The DNA for the CDR3 is TGTGCCAGCAGCTCCTCTGGCGGACCCAATGAGCAGTTCTTC. Protein sequence: CASSSSGGPNEQFF.

This clonotype has more than one count but fewer than ten. The rearrangement uses TRBV5-4 and TRBJ2-7; maybe TRBD2 (7 bases). Trimming shortened V by 0 bases and J by 7 bases, and 20 bases separated the two germline ends. Germline assignment: CDR1 SGHNT and CDR2 YYREEE (reference sequence). The CDR3 extends over 16 amino acids. The CDR3 DNA is TGTGCCAGCAGCTTGGAGGAGGGGGGGCCCCCTCGGGAGCAGTACTTC. Translating gives CASSLEEGGPPREQYF.

This clonotype was counted at least ten times. The gene calls are TRBV7-8 and TRBJ2-7, with 13 bases that match TRBD2. The J segment lost 1 base and the V segment lost 5 bases, leaving 2 bases of the junction unmatched. Germline V CDR1 and CDR2: SGHVS, FQNEAQ. The CDR3 runs 15 residues. CDR3 sequence reads: CASSTGLAGSYEQYF. CDR3 nucleotides: TGTGCCAGCAGCACGGGACTAGCGGGGTCCTACGAGCAGTACTTC.

The genes are TRBV28 and TRBJ1-5; TRBD1 might be the D (5 bases). The germline V gene has CDR1 MDHEN and CDR2 SYDVKM. Trimming took 4 bases from V and 5 from J, leaving 9 bases between them. This CDR3 spans 13 amino acids. Here the CDR3 DNA reads TGTGCCAGCAGTTCAGGGTCCCATCAGCCCCAGCATTTT. This sequence encodes CASSSGSHQPQHF.

The CDR3 is CASSYRREGSYEQYF. The CDR3 DNA reads as TGTGCCAGCAGTTACAGGCGGGAGGGTTCCTACGAGCAGTACTTC. The chain recombines TRBV6-5 with TRBJ2-7; 9 bases line up with TRBD2. V shed 2 bases, J shed 1 base, and the junction held 3 bases outside the gene matches. The CDR3 spans 15 residues. Germline V gene sequence: CDR1 MNHEY, CDR2 SVGAGI.

This clonotype was observed at least ten times. The chain links TRBV7-3 to TRBJ1-2; maybe TRBD1 (5 bases). CDR3 length: 16 amino acids. Germline V gene sequence: CDR1 SGHTA, CDR2 FQGTGA. V lost 5 bases, J lost 2 bases, and 18 bases lay in between. The chain's CDR3 is CASSPDPRQSNYGYTF. The CDR3 DNA follows: TGTGCCAGCAGCCCCGACCCTCGACAGTCAAACTATGGCTACACCTTC.

The table lists this clonotype with a few counts. J is TRBJ2-5 and V is TRBV20-1, with 9 bases that match TRBD2. J gave up 0 bases and V 0 bases, and 5 bases lay outside the gene matches. The CDR3 runs to 16 residues. CDR1 is DFQATT and CDR2 is SNEGSKA in the germline V gene (reference sequence). CDR3 protein: CSARDISGGYQETQYF. The CDR3 DNA reads TGCAGTGCTAGAGATATCAGCGGGGGGTACCAAGAGACCCAGTACTTC.

V and J are TRBV23-1 and TRBJ2-1; D might be TRBD1 (5 bases). Being an ORF, TRBV23-1 has a function that is uncertain. V shed 7 bases and J shed 12 bases, with 7 bases lying between them. This CDR3 has 9 amino acids. The CDR3 loop reads CASITGQFF. CDR3 sequence (DNA): TGCGCCAGCATTACAGGGCAGTTCTTC.

The gene calls are TRBV7-2 and TRBJ2-1, with 11 bases fitting TRBD2. This CDR3 is 16 amino acids long. Germline V lookup: CDR1 SGHTA, CDR2 FQGNSA. The junction had 5 bases not matched to a gene; V was cut back by 5 bases and J by 2 bases. As DNA, the CDR3 is TGTGCCAGCAGCCCAACTAGCGGGAGTACCTACAATGAGCAGTTCTTC. This translates into CASSPTSGSTYNEQFF.

The chain has TRBV7-2 and TRBJ2-7; tentative D call: TRBD1 (6 bases). V was trimmed by 0 bases and J by 2 bases, leaving 8 bases between them. Germline CDR1 SGHTA, CDR2 FQGNSA. This CDR3 spans 14 amino acids. The CDR3 DNA sequence: TGTGCCAGCAGCTTAGCGGCAGGGGCCTACGAGCAGTACTTC. Its protein product is CASSLAAGAYEQYF.

There are many counts of this clonotype. The rearrangement links TRBV11-2 to TRBJ2-7; TRBD2 is a possible D gene (7 bases). V was cut by 6 bases and J by 6 bases, with 12 bases left in between. In germline, CDR1 is SGHAT, CDR2 FQNNGV. The CDR3 totals 12 residues. Written as DNA, the CDR3 is TGTGCCAGCAGTTCGGGGGGCGGCGAGCAGTACTTC. It yields the protein CASSSGGGEQYF.

The genes are TRBV10-2 and TRBJ2-5; D gene uncertain. The CDR3 has 13 residues. V was trimmed by 6 bases and J by 1 base, leaving 9 bases between them. The germline CDR1 and CDR2 sequences are WSHSY and SAAADI. The CDR3 sequence: CASRAGTQETQYF. For the CDR3, the DNA is TGCGCCAGCAGGGCCGGAACCCAAGAGACCCAGTACTTC.

At least ten counts were recorded for this clonotype. The CDR3 loop reads CASSYRTNNQPQHF. CDR3 bases: TGTGCCAGCAGCTACCGGACCAACAATCAGCCCCAGCATTTT. V and J are TRBV7-2 and TRBJ1-5; D gene unclear. The germline V gene encodes CDR1 SGHTA and CDR2 FQGNSA. V gave up 4 bases and J gave up 3 bases, with 10 bases separating them. CDR3 length: 14 amino acids.

V and J are TRBV25-1 and TRBJ2-7; D remains unclear. Trimming stripped 1 base from V and 4 bases from J, with 8 bases between. CDR3 size: 13 residues. CDR1 and CDR2 from the germline V gene are MGHDK and SYGVNS. CDR3 sequence: CASSESVGYEQYF. The CDR3 nucleotides are TGTGCCAGCAGTGAATCGGTAGGATACGAGCAGTACTTC.

This clonotype was seen many times. The rearrangement links TRBV6-2 or TRBV6-3 to TRBJ1-2; D gene uncertain. This CDR3 has 13 residues. Trimming left V 3 bases short and J 8 bases short, with 13 bases between. Per germline, CDR1 MNHEY and CDR2 SVGEGT. The CDR3 coding sequence is TGTGCCAGCAGTTATTACGTGAGTGGAGGCTACACCTTC. This sequence encodes CASSYYVSGGYTF.

This clonotype was counted a few times. The chain recombines TRBV20-1 with TRBJ2-7; perhaps TRBD2 as D (6 bases). Germline V gene lookup returns CDR1 DFQATT and CDR2 SNEGSKA (reference sequence). This CDR3 comprises 13 residues. Trimming pared 6 bases from V and 2 bases from J, leaving 14 bases between. The CDR3 loop reads CSASKGTPYEQYF. For the CDR3, the DNA is TGCAGTGCCTCCAAGGGGACTCCCTACGAGCAGTACTTC.

There are a few counts of this clonotype. This chain uses TRBV10-2 with TRBJ2-7; a possible D gene is TRBD1 (6 bases). The CDR3 is 13 residues long. Germline V CDR1 and CDR2: WSHSY, SAAADI. Trimming stripped 1 base from V and 6 bases from J, with 10 bases between. In DNA, the CDR3 is TGCGCCAGCAGTGAGTTGAGCAGGGGCGAGCAGTACTTC. Its protein product is CASSELSRGEQYF.

The rearrangement uses TRBV6-5 and TRBJ2-1, with D maybe TRBD1 (6 bases). Trimming shortened V by 5 bases and J by 3 bases, and 17 bases separated the two germline ends. The CDR3 spans 16 residues. Germline V gene data show CDR1 as MNHEY and CDR2 as SVGAGI. The chain's CDR3 is CASSPLGADYYNEQFF. The CDR3 coding sequence is TGTGCCAGCAGTCCTTTGGGGGCGGATTACTACAATGAGCAGTTCTTC.

The chain has TRBV7-9 and TRBJ1-2; 7 nucleotides agree with TRBD1. The CDR3 spans 16 residues. The germline V gene encodes CDR1 SEHNR and CDR2 FQNEAQ (reference sequence). Trimming cost V 5 bases and J 8 bases; bases outside gene matches: 17. Written as DNA, the CDR3 is TGTGCCAGCAGCCACGACGGACCCGGACAGGCAGGAGGCTACACCTTC. It encodes CASSHDGPGQAGGYTF. The variable domain in full, with the rest retrieved from reference TRBV7-9 and TRBJ1-2, is DTGVSQNPRHKITKRGQNVTFRCDPISEHNRLYWYRQTLGQGPEFLTYFQNEAQLEKSRLLSDRFSAERPKGSFSTLEIQRTEQGDSAMYLCASSHDGPGQAGGYTFGSGTRLTVV.

This clonotype has a handful of counts. The chain combines TRBV11-2 with TRBJ2-3, with no clear D. The CDR3 totals 15 residues. From germline, CDR1 is SGHAT and CDR2 FQNNGV. V lost 5 bases and J lost 0, with 12 bases in between. This CDR3 is CASSLRSTSTDTQYF. The CDR3 region has the DNA TGTGCCAGCAGCCTGAGAAGTACTAGCACAGATACGCAGTATTTT.

The J gene is TRBJ2-2, the V gene TRBV30; D gene ambiguous. Germline V lookup: CDR1 GTSNPN, CDR2 SVGIG (reference sequence). V shed 3 bases and J shed 1 base, with 15 bases lying between them. CDR3 size: 16 residues. The CDR3 here is CAWSHRTGLNTGELFF. The CDR3 DNA reads as TGTGCCTGGAGCCATCGGACCGGATTGAACACCGGGGAGCTGTTTTTT.

V gene TRBV7-9 combines with J gene TRBJ1-2; no definite D call. The CDR3 runs 12 residues. Germline loops: CDR1 SEHNR, CDR2 FQNEAQ (reference sequence). V was trimmed by 1 base and J by 8 bases, leaving 8 bases between them. The CDR3 coding sequence is TGTGCCAGCAGCTTAGGGGAATACGGCTACACCTTC. Its protein is CASSLGEYGYTF.

This clonotype came up many times. V and J are TRBV7-2 and TRBJ2-7; D gene uncertain. Germline CDR1 and CDR2: SGHTA and FQGNSA. CDR3 length equals 15 residues. Trimming took off 4 bases at V and 0 bases at J, with 13 bases between the two ends. The CDR3 reads CASSSNDGSSYEQYF. As DNA, the CDR3 is TGTGCCAGCAGCTCCAACGACGGTAGCTCCTACGAGCAGTACTTC.

The J gene is TRBJ2-1, the V gene TRBV7-9; perhaps TRBD1 as D (6 bases). V gave up 1 base and J gave up 7 bases, with 17 bases separating them. This CDR3 is 16 amino acids long. Germline V gives CDR1 SEHNR, CDR2 FQNEAQ (reference sequence). CDR3 DNA sequence: TGTGCCAGCAGCTTAGTTTCAGCAGGGGTTCGGAATGAGCAGTTCTTC. It yields the protein CASSLVSAGVRNEQFF.

This clonotype was seen only a few times. DNA of the CDR3: TGTGCCAGCAGCTTAGCTAGCGGTAGCCAGCACAATGAGCAGTTCTTC. Protein sequence: CASSLASGSQHNEQFF. This rearrangement joins TRBV7-9 to TRBJ2-1, with D perhaps TRBD2 (6 bases). V lost 0 bases to trimming and J lost 5 bases, with 14 bases between them. The CDR3 runs 16 residues. The germline gives CDR1 SEHNR, CDR2 FQNEAQ (reference sequence). Full variable domain (remainder filled in from reference TRBV7-9 and TRBJ2-1): DTGVSQNPRHKITKRGQNVTFRCDPISEHNRLYWYRQTLGQGPEFLTYFQNEAQLEKSRLLSDRFSAERPKGSFSTLEIQRTEQGDSAMYLCASSLASGSQHNEQFFGPGTRLTVL.

The chain recombines TRBV29-1 with TRBJ2-3; tentatively, D is TRBD2 (5 bases). The CDR3 has 15 residues. Germline-derived CDR1 and CDR2 are SQVTM and ANQGSEA. V dropped 1 base and J dropped 4 bases, with 15 bases sitting between them. The CDR3 loop is CSVEAGVESPDTQYF. The CDR3 DNA reads TGCAGCGTTGAAGCCGGGGTCGAGTCCCCAGATACGCAGTATTTT.

This clonotype was recorded many times. The chain has TRBV7-2 and TRBJ2-1; 7 bases match TRBD1. The germline CDR1 and CDR2 sequences are SGHTA and FQGNSA. The ends lost 5 bases at V and 5 bases at J; junction bases unmatched: 15. The CDR3 contains 17 residues. CDR3 DNA sequence: TGTGCCAGCAGCCCCGCCCCCCACAGGGGTCGGGACAATGAGCAGTTCTTC. It translates to CASSPAPHRGRDNEQFF. The full variable domain, its missing parts supplied by reference TRBV7-2 and TRBJ2-1, is GAGVSQSPSNKVTEKGKDVELRCDPISGHTALYWYRQSLGQGLEFLIYFQGNSAPDKSGLPSDRFSAERTGGSVSTLTIQRTQQEDSAVYLCASSPAPHRGRDNEQFFGPGTRLTVL.

The table lists this clonotype with a few counts. J is TRBJ2-2 and V is TRBV6-2 or TRBV6-3; D might be TRBD1 or TRBD2, each matching 5 bases. The ends were cut back, 6 bases at V and 0 bases at J, with 11 bases in the middle. Germline assignment: CDR1 MNHEY and CDR2 SVGEGT. This CDR3 region has 15 residues. As DNA, the CDR3 is TGTGCCAGCAGCCGGGACGGGACGAACACCGGGGAGCTGTTTTTT. This sequence encodes CASSRDGTNTGELFF.

In this sample, this clonotype turned up a few times. V and J are TRBV27 and TRBJ2-1; 7 bases map to TRBD1. The CDR3 covers 15 residues. V dropped 7 bases and J dropped 7; count of bases not matched to a gene: 13. Germline values: CDR1 MNHEY, CDR2 SMNVEV (reference sequence). The DNA for the CDR3 is TGTGCCAGCACCCTTCACAGGACAGGAGGAAATGAGCAGTTCTTC. Amino acid sequence: CASTLHRTGGNEQFF.